This T cell receptor (beta chain) stems from a study of memory B cells and T cells in multiple sclerosis. The protocol was immunoSEQ multiplex PCR, while the TCRdb copy is restricted to in-frame clones and leaves out a portion. Of around 50,000 clones in the sample, 82% were seen once. To note about this clone: Its antigen is still unknown.

Germline V gene data show CDR1 as SEHNR and CDR2 as FQNEAQ (reference sequence). Trimming stripped 5 bases from V and 6 bases from J, with 11 bases between. There are 13 residues in the CDR3. General study findings and limits: Clone-set sizes differed between compartments, so shared clonotype counts needed normalization.

Separate sequencing covered autoproliferating (CFSE-dim) and non-proliferating (CFSE-high) T cells from stimulus-free culture. Fewer than 55 million CFSE-labeled PBMCs were cultured around seven days unstimulated, then replicate wells were pooled. The PBMCs received roughly 0.5 uM CFSE and serum-free culture with no added stimuli. The specimen sequenced was PBMCs from blood kept in culture. This TCR was sampled from a human donor with multiple sclerosis. This chain connects TRBV7-9 to TRBJ2-1; weak D call: TRBD2 (5 bases). As DNA, the CDR3 is TGTGCCAGCAGCCACGGACTGACCAATGAGCAGTTCTTC. This sequence encodes CASSHGLTNEQFF.